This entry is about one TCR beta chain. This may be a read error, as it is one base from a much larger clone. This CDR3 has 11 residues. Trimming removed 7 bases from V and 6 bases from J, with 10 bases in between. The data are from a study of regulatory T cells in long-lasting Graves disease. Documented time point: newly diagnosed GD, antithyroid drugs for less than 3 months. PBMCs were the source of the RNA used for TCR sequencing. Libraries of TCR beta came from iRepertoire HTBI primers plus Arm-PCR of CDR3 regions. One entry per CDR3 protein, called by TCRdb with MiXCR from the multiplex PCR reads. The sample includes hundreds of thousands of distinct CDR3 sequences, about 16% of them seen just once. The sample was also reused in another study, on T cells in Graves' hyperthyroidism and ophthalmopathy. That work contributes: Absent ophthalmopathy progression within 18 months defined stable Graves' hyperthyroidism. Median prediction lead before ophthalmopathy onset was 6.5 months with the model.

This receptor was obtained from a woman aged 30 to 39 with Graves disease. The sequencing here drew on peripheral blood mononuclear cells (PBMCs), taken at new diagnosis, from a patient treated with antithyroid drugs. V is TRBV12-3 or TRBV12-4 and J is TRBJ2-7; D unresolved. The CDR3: CASNVFGEQYF. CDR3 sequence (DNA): TGTGCCAGCAATGTATTCGGCGAGCAGTACTTC.